The 27 T cell receptor beta chains reported below all come from one sample, sequenced in a study of blood T cell repertoires in COVID-19 (TCRdb year 2020). The library was generated by the immunoSEQ multiplex PCR assay. TCRdb obtained this table from immuneACCESS and retained in-frame rearrangements with V and J assigned. These tables miss some clones; where compared with another copy, unresolved V genes account for less than half of the shortfall, and the remainder is unexplained. The sample includes 100,000 to 150,000 clones, with 85% to 90% observed a single time. The ten largest clonotypes hold over 25% of the sample. Sequenced input: peripheral blood. The receptor set was obtained from a woman of 80 years or more with acute or convalescent COVID-19.

This chain joins TRBV4-3 and TRBJ2-3; D possibly corresponds to TRBD2 (5 bases). The germline V and J ends were trimmed by 0 bases and 9 bases, with 10 bases remaining between them. There are 13 residues in the CDR3. Germline V CDR1 and CDR2: LGHNA, YSLEER. CDR3: CASSQEGARTQYF. The CDR3 coding sequence is TGCGCCAGCAGCCAAGAGGGAGCTAGAACGCAGTATTTT.

CDR3 in DNA: TGTGCCAGCAGTGGAGGGCTTAGGAACGAGCAGTACGTC. It is translated as CASSGGLRNEQYV. This rearrangement joins TRBV28 to TRBJ2-7; D is perhaps TRBD2 (6 bases). The CDR3 totals 13 residues. Germline V lookup: CDR1 MDHEN, CDR2 SYDVKM. With 5 bases removed from V and 5 bases from J, the gap between germline ends came to 13 bases.

The chain combines TRBV9 with TRBJ1-1; 8 bases are a match to TRBD1. CDR3 length: 13 residues. V shed 0 bases, J shed 11 bases, and the junction held 6 bases outside the gene matches. Germline-derived CDR1 and CDR2 are SGDLS and YYNGEE. The CDR3 DNA reads TGTGCCAGCAGCGTAGGGCAGGGGGCTAGGGCTTTCTTT. Translation: CASSVGQGARAFF.

There are a few counts of this clone. This chain uses TRBV19 with TRBJ1-5; D is unclear. The CDR3 runs to 15 residues. Germline lookup yields CDR1 LNHDA and CDR2 SQIVND (reference sequence). V lost 4 bases to trimming and J lost 7 bases, with 17 bases between them. CDR3 amino acids: CASSKGADGRQPQHF. The CDR3 DNA reads TGTGCCAGTAGTAAGGGAGCTGACGGAAGACAGCCCCAGCATTTT.

The rearrangement links TRBV6-1 to TRBJ1-2, with D unresolved. V lost 1 base and J 4 bases, leaving 13 bases between the germline ends. Germline CDR1 is MNHNS and CDR2 is SASEGT. The CDR3 extends over 15 amino acids. DNA for the CDR3: TGTGCCAGCAGTGAAGGGCTAGGCAGCTCCTATGGCTACACCTTC. Protein product: CASSEGLGSSYGYTF.

V is TRBV18 and J is TRBJ1-2; 8 bases align to TRBD1. The CDR3 extends over 14 amino acids. V was clipped by 6 bases and J by 4 bases; unmatched bases: 7. Germline V lookup: CDR1 KGHSH, CDR2 LQKENI. The CDR3 coding sequence is TGTGCCAGCTCCCTGGACAGGGACTCCTATGGCTACACCTTC. Protein: CASSLDRDSYGYTF.

This sequence joins TRBV5-1 and TRBJ1-2; TRBD1 might be the D (6 bases). This CDR3 is 15 amino acids long. Per the germline V gene, CDR1 is SGHRS and CDR2 is YFSETQ. The V gene lost 3 bases and the J gene lost 0 bases, with 12 bases spanning the gap. CDR3 amino acids: CASSYGTTANYGYTF. CDR3 sequence (DNA): TGCGCCAGCAGCTATGGGACAACAGCTAACTATGGCTACACCTTC.

V gene TRBV3-1 (or the pseudogene TRBV3-2) combines with J gene TRBJ1-1; 9 bases line up with TRBD1. Germline V gene data show CDR1 as LGHDT and CDR2 as YNNKEL (reference sequence). J lost 2 bases, V lost 4 bases, and 5 bases had no gene match. This CDR3 comprises 15 residues. The CDR3 DNA is TGTGCCAGCAGCCGAACACAGGGGGCAAACACTGAAGCTTTCTTT. It is translated as CASSRTQGANTEAFF.

V and J are TRBV24-1 and TRBJ1-2, with TRBD1 matching over 7 bases. Germline loops: CDR1 KGHDR, CDR2 SFDVKD. V was pared by 3 bases and J by 3 bases, with 3 bases of the junction left unmatched. The CDR3 covers 14 residues. As DNA, the CDR3 is TGTGCCACCAGTGATCAAGACAGGGACTATGGCTACACCTTC. This encodes CATSDQDRDYGYTF.

The V call is TRBV5-1, the J call TRBJ2-1; no reliable D call. Germline-derived CDR1 and CDR2 are SGHRS and YFSETQ. Trimming pared 0 bases from V and 9 bases from J, leaving 13 bases between. The CDR3 is made up of 14 amino acids. The CDR3 region is CASSLAQPFGEQFF. CDR3 DNA: TGCGCCAGCAGCTTGGCACAGCCGTTCGGTGAGCAGTTCTTC.

This CDR3 is CASSSDRGYGYTF. The DNA for the CDR3 is TGTGCCAGCAGCTCGGACAGGGGCTATGGCTACACCTTC. The chain employs TRBV7-2 and TRBJ1-2, with 9 bases that match TRBD1. V gave up 4 bases and J gave up 4 bases; unmatched junction bases: 1. This CDR3 comprises 13 residues. Germline-derived CDR1 and CDR2 are SGHTA and FQGNSA.

This clone was seen only once. The chain is built from TRBV18 and TRBJ1-5; D is undetermined. Germline V gives CDR1 KGHSH, CDR2 LQKENI. Trimming removed 4 bases from V and 3 bases from J, with 7 bases in between. The CDR3 runs 13 residues. CDR3 DNA: TGTGCCAGCTCACTTACAGACAATCAGCCCCAGCATTTT. Its protein product is CASSLTDNQPQHF.

The chain carries TRBV2 and TRBJ1-1, with a possible D match to TRBD1 (5 bases). This CDR3 contains 13 residues. CDR1 and CDR2 (germline): SNHLY, FYNNEI. Trimming left V 6 bases short and J 5 bases short, with 13 bases between. CDR3 sequence: CASRQGRWTEAFF. CDR3 sequence (DNA): TGTGCCAGCAGGCAGGGTAGATGGACTGAAGCTTTCTTT.

This clone appeared once. V is TRBV4-1 and J is TRBJ1-2; TRBD1 matches at 7 bases. CDR3 length: 17 amino acids. Germline V lookup: CDR1 MGHRA, CDR2 YSYEKL. The junction had 10 bases not matched to a gene; V was cut back by 0 bases and J by 3 bases. The DNA for the CDR3 is TGCGCCAGCAGCCAAGATGACCGGGGACAGCGAGACTATGGCTACACCTTC. It translates to CASSQDDRGQRDYGYTF.

The chain couples TRBV5-1 to TRBJ2-3, with 7 positions matching TRBD1. The CDR3 runs 14 residues. CDR1 and CDR2 (germline): SGHRS, YFSETQ. Trimming removed 6 bases from V and 1 base from J; junction bases left unmatched: 5. The CDR3 protein is CASTLGTGTDTQYF. CDR3 nucleotide sequence: TGCGCCAGCACTCTCGGGACAGGCACAGATACGCAGTATTTT. Using reference TRBV5-1 and TRBJ2-3 for the parts outside the CDR3, the full variable domain is KAGVTQTPRYLIKTRGQQVTLSCSPISGHRSVSWYQQTPGQGLQFLFEYFSETQRNKGNFPGRFSGRQFSNSRSEMNVSTLELGDSALYLCASTLGTGTDTQYFGPGTRLTVL.

A single count supports this clone. The chain has TRBV9 and TRBJ2-5, with D perhaps TRBD2 (6 bases). The germline gives CDR1 SGDLS, CDR2 YYNGEE. This CDR3 spans 15 amino acids. Trimming left V 0 bases short and J 2 bases short, with 11 bases between. The CDR3 sequence is CASSVGAGNQETQYF. The CDR3 nucleotides are TGTGCCAGCAGCGTAGGGGCGGGGAATCAAGAGACCCAGTACTTC.

The chain links TRBV6-5 to TRBJ1-5; 9 bases are shared with TRBD1. The CDR3 is 15 residues long. CDR1 and CDR2 from the germline V gene are MNHEY and SVGAGI. J lost 3 bases, V lost 10 bases, and 10 bases had no gene match. CDR3 residues: CATKGRQGVNQPQHF. CDR3 nucleotides: TGTGCCACCAAGGGGAGACAGGGGGTCAATCAGCCCCAGCATTTT.

The rearrangement joins TRBV5-1 to TRBJ2-1; D gene uncertain. V lost 0 bases to trimming and J lost 4 bases, with 11 bases between them. Per the germline V gene, CDR1 is SGHRS and CDR2 is YFSETQ. CDR3 length equals 15 residues. CDR3 sequence: CASSLAVTRYNEQFF. As DNA, the CDR3 is TGCGCCAGCAGCTTGGCCGTGACAAGGTACAATGAGCAGTTCTTC.

This chain joins TRBV7-2 and TRBJ2-2; TRBD2 matches 7 bases. The V gene's germline CDR1 is SGHTA and CDR2 FQGNSA. Trimming took 3 bases from V and 1 from J; bases not matched to a gene: 5. This CDR3 has 16 amino acids. The CDR3 DNA reads as TGTGCCAGCAGCTTTCAAGGGAGGGGGAACACCGGGGAGCTGTTTTTT. Protein sequence: CASSFQGRGNTGELFF. The full variable domain, with the rest looked up from reference TRBV7-2 and TRBJ2-2, is GAGVSQSPSNKVTEKGKDVELRCDPISGHTALYWYRQSLGQGLEFLIYFQGNSAPDKSGLPSDRFSAERTGGSVSTLTIQRTQQEDSAVYLCASSFQGRGNTGELFFGEGSRLTVL.

The chain combines TRBV19 with TRBJ1-1; no reliable D call. Trimming left V 0 bases short and J 8 bases short, with 13 bases between. Germline V gene lookup returns CDR1 LNHDA and CDR2 SQIVND (reference sequence). The CDR3 has 14 amino acids. CDR3 nucleotide sequence: TGTGCCAGTAGTATAGATCTATCACGTCCAGAAGCTTTCTTT. Its protein is CASSIDLSRPEAFF.

On this clone: Compared with germline, one end of the junction differs, possibly owing to a read error. This chain links TRBV7-9 with TRBJ2-3; TRBD1 matches at 7 bases. The CDR3 has 12 amino acids. Germline values: CDR1 SEHNR, CDR2 FQNEAQ (reference sequence). The CDR3 sequence: CASGGAPGTENF. The CDR3 coding sequence is TGTGCCAGCGGGGGAGCTCCCGGGACAGAAAATTTT.

The J gene is TRBJ1-1, the V gene TRBV14, with a possible D match to TRBD1 (6 bases). CDR3 length: 15 residues. V lost 1 base and J lost 4, with 13 bases in between. Germline CDR1 is SGHDN and CDR2 is FVKESK. For the CDR3, the DNA is TGTGCCAGCAGCCAAGTAGGGGGTTTGGGCACTGAAGCTTTCTTT. This gives the protein CASSQVGGLGTEAFF.

This chain joins TRBV19 and TRBJ1-1; 7 bases line up with TRBD1. Germline V CDR1 and CDR2: LNHDA, SQIVND (reference sequence). The CDR3 sequence is 14 residues long. The junction had 6 bases not matched to a gene; V was cut back by 8 bases and J by 0 bases. For the CDR3, the DNA is TGTGCCAGTCGAACCGGGACAGTGAACACTGAAGCTTTCTTT. It specifies CASRTGTVNTEAFF.

The chain joins TRBV3-1 (or the pseudogene TRBV3-2) to TRBJ1-2; D unresolved. Between the trimmed V and J ends, which lost 0 bases and 0 bases, there was a span of 5 bases. CDR3 length: 14 residues. The germline V gene has CDR1 LGHDT and CDR2 YNNKEL (reference sequence). The CDR3 reads CASSQDQANYGYTF. In nucleotides, the CDR3 is TGTGCCAGCAGCCAAGACCAGGCTAACTATGGCTACACCTTC.

The rearrangement uses TRBV3-1 (or the pseudogene TRBV3-2) and TRBJ1-6, with 8 bases aligning to TRBD1. The CDR3 has 14 residues. Trimming at V came to 5 bases and at J to 7 bases, leaving 4 bases not matched to a gene. From germline, CDR1 is LGHDT and CDR2 YNNKEL (reference sequence). The CDR3 region is CASSAHRGNSPLHF. As DNA, the CDR3 is TGTGCCAGCAGCGCCCACAGGGGGAATTCACCCCTCCACTTT.

The V call is TRBV9, the J call TRBJ2-3, with a possible D match to TRBD2 (6 bases). V lost 0 bases and J 4 bases, leaving 15 bases between the germline ends. Germline loops: CDR1 SGDLS, CDR2 YYNGEE. The CDR3 length is 16 residues. CDR3: CASSVASGGIADTQYF. CDR3 in DNA: TGTGCCAGCAGCGTAGCTTCTGGGGGGATCGCAGATACGCAGTATTTT.

The chain employs TRBV10-3 and TRBJ1-2; possibly TRBD1 for D (6 bases). V lost 0 bases to trimming and J lost 0 bases, with 8 bases between them. The germline V gene encodes CDR1 ENHRY and CDR2 SYGVKD. The CDR3 is 15 residues long. The CDR3 reads CAISESRTANYGYTF. The CDR3 DNA reads as TGTGCCATCAGTGAGTCCCGGACAGCTAACTATGGCTACACCTTC.